Listed here are 16 T cell receptor beta chains from one sample, sequenced in a study of cytomegalovirus exposure and HLA in healthy donors. The study ran its PCR with 60 Vbeta and 13 Jbeta primers. The method was immunoSEQ multiplex PCR; TCRdb's version includes in-frame clones alone and lacks a portion of them. The table includes roughly 100,000 clones, roughly 15% detected once. The sequencing sample was made of PBMCs. The origin of the receptors is a female donor in good health and CMV-seronegative.

The chain uses TRBV4-3 and TRBJ2-1, with a possible D match to TRBD2 (5 bases). Germline V gives CDR1 LGHNA, CDR2 YSLEER. The CDR3 spans 16 residues. Trimming removed 0 bases at V and 5 bases at J, with 14 bases between. CDR3 coding DNA: TGCGCCAGCAGCCAAGATCGTCCCCGGGGAAACAATGAGCAGTTCTTC. Protein sequence: CASSQDRPRGNNEQFF.

CDR3 nucleotide sequence: TGTGCCAGCAGTCCAATCGACAGGGTAGGATACGGCTACACCTTC. Translated: CASSPIDRVGYGYTF. The V gene is TRBV28, the J gene TRBJ1-2, with 7 bases matching TRBD1. Per germline, CDR1 MDHEN and CDR2 SYDVKM. The trim removed 5 bases at V and 8 bases at J, leaving 14 bases unmatched. The CDR3 sequence is 15 residues long.

The chain couples TRBV28 to TRBJ1-2; tentatively, D is TRBD1 (6 bases). Trimming took 2 bases from V and 6 from J, leaving 16 bases between them. Germline CDR1 reads MDHEN; CDR2 reads SYDVKM. The CDR3 has 15 amino acids. CDR3 bases: TGTGCCAGCAGTTTAATAGTGGGGGCTTTGGATGGCTACACCTTC. Translation gives CASSLIVGALDGYTF.

The V call is TRBV4-1, the J call TRBJ1-5, with 9 bases aligning to TRBD1. Germline V gene sequence: CDR1 MGHRA, CDR2 YSYEKL. V trimming: 5 bases; J trimming: 2 bases; junction bases outside the gene matches: 4. The CDR3 runs 15 residues. CDR3: CASSYNRGRNQPQHF. CDR3 sequence (DNA): TGCGCCAGCAGCTATAACAGGGGGCGCAATCAGCCCCAGCATTTT.

This clone was recorded a few times. The chain joins TRBV6-1 to TRBJ1-1, with TRBD1 as a possible D gene (6 bases). The CDR3 consists of 14 residues. Looked up from germline, CDR1 is MNHNS and CDR2 is SASEGT. Trimming pared 6 bases from V and 7 bases from J, leaving 18 bases between. DNA of the CDR3: TGTGCCAGCAGCATTGACAGGATAGGAAATGAAGCTTTCTTT. Residues: CASSIDRIGNEAFF.

This chain connects TRBV5-6 to TRBJ2-2; unclear D gene. With 0 bases removed from V and 0 bases from J, the gap between germline ends came to 9 bases. The CDR3 extends over 16 amino acids. Looked up from germline, CDR1 is SGHDT and CDR2 is YYEEEE. The CDR3 region has the DNA TGTGCCAGCAGCTTGGTTAGCCTCTCGAACACCGGGGAGCTGTTTTTT. Its protein product is CASSLVSLSNTGELFF.

This clone has more than one count but fewer than ten. DNA of the CDR3: TGTGCCAGCTCACCACCCATCTTGACTAGCGGGAGCATGGATGAGCAGTTCTTC. It encodes CASSPPILTSGSMDEQFF. The V and J genes are TRBV18 and TRBJ2-1, with 12 bases lining up with TRBD2. Germline CDR1 reads KGHSH; CDR2 reads LQKENI. The trim removed 0 bases at V and 8 bases at J, leaving 11 bases unmatched. CDR3 length equals 18 residues.

This clone was counted a few times. V is TRBV29-1 and J is TRBJ2-7, with TRBD2 matching 9 bases. CDR3 length: 14 residues. V was clipped by 6 bases and J by 4 bases; unmatched bases: 10. From germline, CDR1 is SQVTM and CDR2 ANQGSEA. CDR3 protein: CSVAIAGDWYEQYF. CDR3 nucleotides: TGCAGCGTGGCGATAGCGGGAGATTGGTACGAGCAGTACTTC.

In nucleotides, the CDR3 is TGCGCCAGCAGCCAGGCGGGACTAGCCGTTTACAATGAGCAGTTCTTC. It specifies CASSQAGLAVYNEQFF. The rearrangement uses TRBV4-3 and TRBJ2-1; TRBD2 aligns across 9 bases. Germline CDR1 LGHNA, CDR2 YSLEER. V shed 3 bases and J 4 bases; nucleotides not matched to a gene: 7. The CDR3 is 16 amino acids.

The table lists this clone with a few counts. This sequence joins TRBV7-9 and TRBJ2-1, with D perhaps TRBD2 (5 bases). This CDR3 contains 14 residues. V lost 11 bases and J lost 6, with 20 bases in between. The germline V gene encodes CDR1 SEHNR and CDR2 FQNEAQ (reference sequence). As DNA, the CDR3 is TGTGCCCAATTCCTTGAGGGAACGGGCAATGAGCAGTTCTTC. It yields the protein CAQFLEGTGNEQFF.

The sample holds a few counts of this clone. CDR3 in amino acids: CASSVQGTGELFF. The CDR3 DNA follows: TGTGCCAGCAGCGTACAGGGCACCGGGGAGCTGTTTTTT. This chain uses TRBV9 with TRBJ2-2, with D perhaps TRBD1 (5 bases). Between the trimmed V and J ends, which lost 1 base and 4 bases, there was a span of 5 bases. The CDR3 totals 13 residues. From germline, CDR1 is SGDLS and CDR2 YYNGEE.

CDR3 amino acids: CASSLGGGLNEQFF. CDR3 nucleotides: TGTGCCAGCAGCTTAGGGGGGGGCCTCAATGAGCAGTTCTTC. The chain has TRBV11-2 and TRBJ2-1; D is possibly TRBD2 (7 bases). This CDR3 contains 14 residues. Germline V gene data show CDR1 as SGHAT and CDR2 as FQNNGV. V was trimmed by 1 base and J by 6 bases, leaving 10 bases between them.

The chain carries TRBV4-1 and TRBJ2-7, with a possible D match to TRBD2 (7 bases). The V gene's germline CDR1 is MGHRA and CDR2 YSYEKL. Trimming left V 0 bases short and J 3 bases short, with 15 bases between. The length of the CDR3 is 16 residues. This chain's CDR3 is CASSQEGGQGIYEQYF. The CDR3 DNA is TGCGCCAGCAGCCAAGAGGGAGGGCAGGGGATCTACGAGCAGTACTTC.

This clone was found a few times. This sequence joins TRBV13 and TRBJ2-1; 11 bases map to TRBD2. The CDR3 contains 17 residues. Per germline, CDR1 PRHDT and CDR2 FYEKMQ (reference sequence). Germline trimming cut 1 base from V and 3 bases from J; bases unmatched to any gene: 5. CDR3 DNA: TGTGCCAGCAGCTTAGTGGGGACTAGCGGTCTCTACAATGAGCAGTTCTTC. The encoded protein is CASSLVGTSGLYNEQFF. The variable domain in full, with the rest retrieved from reference TRBV13 and TRBJ2-1, is AAGVIQSPRHLIKEKRETATLKCYPIPRHDTVYWYQQGPGQDPQFLISFYEKMQSDKGSIPDRFSAQQFSDYHSELNMSSLELGDSALYFCASSLVGTSGLYNEQFFGPGTRLTVL.

The chain employs TRBV30 and TRBJ1-1; 8 nucleotides match TRBD1. CDR3 length: 12 residues. CDR1 and CDR2 (germline): GTSNPN, SVGIG (reference sequence). The ends lost 7 bases at V and 3 bases at J; junction bases unmatched: 4. In DNA, the CDR3 is TGTGCCTTGGGACAGGCCTACACTGAAGCTTTCTTT. Its translation: CALGQAYTEAFF.

This sequence joins TRBV13 and TRBJ1-1; a possible D gene is TRBD1 (5 bases). CDR3 length: 15 amino acids. The ends were cut back, 6 bases at V and 3 bases at J, with 17 bases in the middle. Germline CDR1 reads PRHDT; CDR2 reads FYEKMQ (reference sequence). In DNA, the CDR3 is TGTGCCAGCAGGGTACAGGCATCCCCGTACACTGAAGCTTTCTTT. It translates to CASRVQASPYTEAFF.